The clone carrying this TCR beta chain showed up many times. What it binds is unknown. Amplified TCR beta CDR3 regions derived from RNA transcripts. HTBI primers were the set used in a first-round RT-PCR of the TCR CDR3. TCRdb redid the calling of the multiplex PCR reads with MiXCR, one entry per CDR3 protein. The profile covers approximately 640,000 distinct CDR3 sequences, with roughly 17% appearing a single time and approximately 3.8% taken by the ten largest. The source of the sample is a study of T cells in Graves' hyperthyroidism and ophthalmopathy. CDR1 is MDHEN, CDR2 SYDVKM, per germline. The CDR3 contains 13 residues. V gave up 0 bases and J gave up 1 base, with 3 bases separating them. Study-wide points: Onset of ophthalmopathy came a median approximately 6.5 months after the model predicted it. Most thyroid clonotypes expanded above 0.001 were also detected in blood.

This receptor was taken from a woman younger than 45 with Graves' hyperthyroidism. The sequencing input was blood. J is TRBJ1-1 and V is TRBV28; D is unresolved. Written as DNA, the CDR3 is TGTGCCAGCAGTTTATGGGGGAACACTGAAGCTTTCTTT. As protein: CASSLWGNTEAFF.